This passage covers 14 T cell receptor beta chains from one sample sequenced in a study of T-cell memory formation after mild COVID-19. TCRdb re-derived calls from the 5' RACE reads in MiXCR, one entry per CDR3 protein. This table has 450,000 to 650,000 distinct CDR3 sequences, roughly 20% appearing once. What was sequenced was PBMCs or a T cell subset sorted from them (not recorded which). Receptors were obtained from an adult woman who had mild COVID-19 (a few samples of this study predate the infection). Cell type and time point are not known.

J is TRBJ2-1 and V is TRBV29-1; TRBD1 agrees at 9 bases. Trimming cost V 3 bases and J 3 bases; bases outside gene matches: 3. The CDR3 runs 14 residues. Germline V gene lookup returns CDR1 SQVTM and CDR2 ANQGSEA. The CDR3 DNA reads TGCAGCGTTGAGGAGGGACAGGGCTACAATGAGCAGTTCTTC. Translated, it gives CSVEEGQGYNEQFF.

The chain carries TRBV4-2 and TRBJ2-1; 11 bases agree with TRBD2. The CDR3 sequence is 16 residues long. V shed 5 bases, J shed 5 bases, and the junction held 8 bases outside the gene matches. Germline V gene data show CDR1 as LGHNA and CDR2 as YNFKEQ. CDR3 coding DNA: TGTGCCAGCAGCGGAAGGACTAGCGGGCCGAACAATGAGCAGTTCTTC. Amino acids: CASSGRTSGPNNEQFF.

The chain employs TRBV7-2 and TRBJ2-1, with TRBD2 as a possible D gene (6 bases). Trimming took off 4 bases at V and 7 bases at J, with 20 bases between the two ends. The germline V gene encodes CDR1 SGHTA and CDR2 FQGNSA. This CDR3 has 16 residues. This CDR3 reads CASSSGKGGIWNEQFF. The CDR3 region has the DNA TGTGCCAGCAGCTCAGGGAAGGGCGGGATATGGAATGAGCAGTTCTTC.

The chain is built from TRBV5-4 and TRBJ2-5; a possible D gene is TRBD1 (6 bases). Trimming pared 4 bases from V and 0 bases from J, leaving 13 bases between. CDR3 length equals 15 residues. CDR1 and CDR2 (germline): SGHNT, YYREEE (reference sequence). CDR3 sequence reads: CASSGVGAYQETQYF. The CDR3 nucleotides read TGTGCCAGCAGCGGTGTGGGGGCGTACCAAGAGACCCAGTACTTC.

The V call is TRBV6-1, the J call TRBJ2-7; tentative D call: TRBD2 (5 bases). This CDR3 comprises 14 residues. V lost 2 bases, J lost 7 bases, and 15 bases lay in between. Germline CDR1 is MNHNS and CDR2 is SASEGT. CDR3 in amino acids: CASSELPGMEEQYF. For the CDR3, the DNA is TGTGCCAGCAGTGAACTCCCGGGGATGGAGGAGCAGTACTTC.

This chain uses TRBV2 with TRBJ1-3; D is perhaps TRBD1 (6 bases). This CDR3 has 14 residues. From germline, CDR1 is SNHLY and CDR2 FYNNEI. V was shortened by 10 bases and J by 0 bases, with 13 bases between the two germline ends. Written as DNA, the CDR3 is TGTGCCACCGGACAGTTGGGCTCTGGAAACACCATATATTTT. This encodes CATGQLGSGNTIYF.

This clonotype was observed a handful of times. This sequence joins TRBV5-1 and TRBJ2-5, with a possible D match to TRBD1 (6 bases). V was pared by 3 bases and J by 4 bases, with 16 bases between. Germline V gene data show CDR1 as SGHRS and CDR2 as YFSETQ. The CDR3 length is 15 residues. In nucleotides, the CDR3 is TGCGCCAGCAGCTATAACAGGGACGTGGTAGAGACCCAGTACTTC. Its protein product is CASSYNRDVVETQYF.

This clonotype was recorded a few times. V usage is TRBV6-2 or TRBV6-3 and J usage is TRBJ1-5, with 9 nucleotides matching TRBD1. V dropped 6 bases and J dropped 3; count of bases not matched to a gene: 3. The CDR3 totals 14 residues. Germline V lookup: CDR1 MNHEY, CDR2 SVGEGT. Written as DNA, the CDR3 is TGTGCCAGCAGGTGGACAGGGGACAATCAGCCCCAGCATTTT. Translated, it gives CASRWTGDNQPQHF.

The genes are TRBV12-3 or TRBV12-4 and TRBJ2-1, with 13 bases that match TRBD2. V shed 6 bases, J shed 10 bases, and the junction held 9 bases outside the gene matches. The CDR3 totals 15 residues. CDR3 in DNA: TGTGCCAGCAGGGATCGGACTAGCGGGAGTTGGGAGCAGTTCTTC. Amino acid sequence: CASRDRTSGSWEQFF.

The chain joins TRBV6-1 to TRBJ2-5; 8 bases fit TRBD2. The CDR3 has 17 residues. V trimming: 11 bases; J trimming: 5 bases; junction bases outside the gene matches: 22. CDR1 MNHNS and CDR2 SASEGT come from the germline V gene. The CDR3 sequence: CAGALSLGTRMTETQYF. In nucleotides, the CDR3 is TGTGCCGGAGCACTAAGCCTTGGGACTAGAATGACGGAGACCCAGTACTTC.

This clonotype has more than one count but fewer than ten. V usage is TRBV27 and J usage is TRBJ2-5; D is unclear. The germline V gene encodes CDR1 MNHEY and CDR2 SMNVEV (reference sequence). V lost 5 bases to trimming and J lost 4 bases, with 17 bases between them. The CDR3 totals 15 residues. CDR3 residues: CASSEHRVRRETQYF. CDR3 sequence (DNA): TGTGCCAGCAGTGAGCACAGAGTCAGGAGAGAGACCCAGTACTTC.

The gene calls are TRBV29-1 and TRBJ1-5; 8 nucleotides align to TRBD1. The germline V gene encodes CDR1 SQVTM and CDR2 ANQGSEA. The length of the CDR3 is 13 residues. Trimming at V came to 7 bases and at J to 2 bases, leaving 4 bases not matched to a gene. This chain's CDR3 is CSALTGGNQPQHF. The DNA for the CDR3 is TGCAGCGCACTGACAGGGGGCAATCAGCCCCAGCATTTT.

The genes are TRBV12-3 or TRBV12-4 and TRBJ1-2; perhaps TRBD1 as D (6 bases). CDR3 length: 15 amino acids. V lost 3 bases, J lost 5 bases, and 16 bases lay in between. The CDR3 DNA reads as TGTGCCAGCAGTTTGGTAGTGGGACACTTTTATGGCTACACCTTC. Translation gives CASSLVVGHFYGYTF.

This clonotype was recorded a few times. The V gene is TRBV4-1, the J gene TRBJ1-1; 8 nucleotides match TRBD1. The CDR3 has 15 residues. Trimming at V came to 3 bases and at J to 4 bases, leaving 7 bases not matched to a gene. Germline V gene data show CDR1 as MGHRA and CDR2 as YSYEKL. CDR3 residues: CASSQAGGAGTEAFF. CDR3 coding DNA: TGCGCCAGCAGCCAGGCAGGGGGCGCGGGCACTGAAGCTTTCTTT.